The source of this TCR beta chain is a study of shared clonotypes between healthy human individuals. Whole-study findings and limits: Enrolling few donors narrowed the genetic and exposure-history diversity that was represented.

The length of the CDR3 is 16 residues. The V gene end was trimmed by 3 bases and the J gene end by 5 bases; junction bases not matched to a gene: 7. CDR1 and CDR2 from the germline V gene are SNHLY and FYNNEI. Donors were healthy HIV-negative adults without recently reported acute infections or vaccinations. Into CD45RA+ naive and CD45RA-negative memory subsets, the CD4+ cells were split. Notes on this clone: Its antigen remains unknown.

This table comes from immunoSEQ multiplex PCR, and its TCRdb copy is limited to in-frame clones, with some not included. Of under 600,000 clones detected, about 96% appear once; the ten largest clones hold around 0.067%. This sequence was found in a woman in her twenties or thirties in good health. The chain joins TRBV2 to TRBJ1-5, with 10 bases aligning to TRBD1. Sequences were obtained from naive CD4+ T cells sorted from blood. Subset described: CD45RA+ positively selected. In DNA, the CDR3 is TGTGCCAGCAGTGACTCTGACAGGGGGCGCGATCAGCCCCAGCATTTT. As protein: CASSDSDRGRDQPQHF.